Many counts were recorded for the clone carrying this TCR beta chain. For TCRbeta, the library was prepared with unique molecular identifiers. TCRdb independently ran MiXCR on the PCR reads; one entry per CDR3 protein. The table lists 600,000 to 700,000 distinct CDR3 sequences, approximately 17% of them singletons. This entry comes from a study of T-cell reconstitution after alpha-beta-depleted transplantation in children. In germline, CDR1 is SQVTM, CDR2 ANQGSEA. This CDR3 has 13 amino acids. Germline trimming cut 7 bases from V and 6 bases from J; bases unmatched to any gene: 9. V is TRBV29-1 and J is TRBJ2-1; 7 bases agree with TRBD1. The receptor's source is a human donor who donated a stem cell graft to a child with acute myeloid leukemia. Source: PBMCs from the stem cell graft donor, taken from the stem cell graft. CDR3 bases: TGCAGCGCCCCAGGACAGGCTCGCAATGAGCAGTTCTTC. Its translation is CSAPGQARNEQFF.